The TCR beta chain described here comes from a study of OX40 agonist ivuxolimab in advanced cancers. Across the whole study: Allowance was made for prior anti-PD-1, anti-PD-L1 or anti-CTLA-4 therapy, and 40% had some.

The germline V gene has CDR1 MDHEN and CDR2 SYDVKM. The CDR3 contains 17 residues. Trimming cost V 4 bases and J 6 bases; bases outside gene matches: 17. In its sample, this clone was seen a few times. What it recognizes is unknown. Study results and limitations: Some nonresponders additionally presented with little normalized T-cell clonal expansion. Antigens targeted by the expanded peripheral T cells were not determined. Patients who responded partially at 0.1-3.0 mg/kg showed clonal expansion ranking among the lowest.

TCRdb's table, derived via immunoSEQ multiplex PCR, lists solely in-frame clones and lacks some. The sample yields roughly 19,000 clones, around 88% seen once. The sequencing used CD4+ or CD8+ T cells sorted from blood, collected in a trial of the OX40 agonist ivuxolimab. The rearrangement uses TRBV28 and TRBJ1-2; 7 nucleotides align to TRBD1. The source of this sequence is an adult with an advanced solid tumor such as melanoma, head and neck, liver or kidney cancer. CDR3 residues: CASSSPIVPGQMNGYTF. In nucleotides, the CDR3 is TGTGCCAGCAGTTCACCAATAGTACCGGGACAGATGAATGGCTACACCTTC.